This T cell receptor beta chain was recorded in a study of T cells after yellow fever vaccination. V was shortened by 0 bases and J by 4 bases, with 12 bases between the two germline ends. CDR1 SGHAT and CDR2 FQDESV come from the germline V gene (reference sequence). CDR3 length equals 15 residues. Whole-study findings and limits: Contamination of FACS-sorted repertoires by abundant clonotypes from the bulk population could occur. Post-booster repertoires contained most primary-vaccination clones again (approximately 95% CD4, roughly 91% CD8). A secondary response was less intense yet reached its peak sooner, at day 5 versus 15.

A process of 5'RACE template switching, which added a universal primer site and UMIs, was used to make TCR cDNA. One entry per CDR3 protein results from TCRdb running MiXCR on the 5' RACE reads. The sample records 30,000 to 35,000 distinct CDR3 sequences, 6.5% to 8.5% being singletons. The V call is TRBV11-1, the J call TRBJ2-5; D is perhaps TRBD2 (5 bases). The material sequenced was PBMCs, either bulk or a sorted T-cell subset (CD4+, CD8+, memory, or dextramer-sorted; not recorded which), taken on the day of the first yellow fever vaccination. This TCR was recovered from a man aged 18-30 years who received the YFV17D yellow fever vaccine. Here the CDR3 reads CASSLAASRRETQYF. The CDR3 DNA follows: TGTGCCAGCAGCTTAGCGGCTAGCCGTAGAGAGACCCAGTACTTC.